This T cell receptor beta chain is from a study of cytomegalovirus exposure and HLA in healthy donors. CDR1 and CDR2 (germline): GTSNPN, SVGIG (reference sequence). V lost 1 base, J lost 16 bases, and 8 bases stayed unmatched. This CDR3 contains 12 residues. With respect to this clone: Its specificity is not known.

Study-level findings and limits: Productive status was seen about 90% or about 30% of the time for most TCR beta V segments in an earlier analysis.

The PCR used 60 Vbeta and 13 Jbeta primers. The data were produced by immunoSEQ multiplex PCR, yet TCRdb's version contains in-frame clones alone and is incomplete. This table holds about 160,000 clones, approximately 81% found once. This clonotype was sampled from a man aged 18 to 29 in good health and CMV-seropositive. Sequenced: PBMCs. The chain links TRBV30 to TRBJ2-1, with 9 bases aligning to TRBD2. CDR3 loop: CAWSGLAGGGFF. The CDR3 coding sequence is TGTGCCTGGAGTGGGCTGGCGGGGGGGGGTTTCTTC.